This TCR beta chain was documented in a study of blood T cells in healthy people across ages. Donors each provided 8 to 10 milliliters of peripheral blood. Points from the study as a whole: The lack of PBMC sorting stopped any conclusive naive versus antigen-experienced comparison. Age advanced and TCR beta diversity per million T cells fell, roughly linearly.

As to this clonotype: Its antigen is unknown.

Germline V gene data show CDR1 as MGHRA and CDR2 as YSYEKL. V was trimmed by 5 bases and J by 4 bases, leaving 14 bases between them. The CDR3 totals 14 residues. A second PCR of roughly 6 to 12 cycles used a sample-barcoded 5' primer and a J-beta primer mix. TCRdb ran MiXCR on the 5' RACE reads and lists one entry per CDR3 protein. Counted here are 850,000 to 1,000,000 distinct CDR3 sequences, roughly 50% occurring once; the ten biggest clones make up about a fifth. The chain has TRBV4-1 and TRBJ1-2, with D possibly being TRBD1 (6 bases). The sequencing sample was made of blood. This receptor was obtained from a woman aged 55-75 years in good health. CDR3 bases: TGCGCCAGCAGCTTCCGGGACATTTCCTATGGCTACACCTTC. Its translation: CASSFRDISYGYTF.